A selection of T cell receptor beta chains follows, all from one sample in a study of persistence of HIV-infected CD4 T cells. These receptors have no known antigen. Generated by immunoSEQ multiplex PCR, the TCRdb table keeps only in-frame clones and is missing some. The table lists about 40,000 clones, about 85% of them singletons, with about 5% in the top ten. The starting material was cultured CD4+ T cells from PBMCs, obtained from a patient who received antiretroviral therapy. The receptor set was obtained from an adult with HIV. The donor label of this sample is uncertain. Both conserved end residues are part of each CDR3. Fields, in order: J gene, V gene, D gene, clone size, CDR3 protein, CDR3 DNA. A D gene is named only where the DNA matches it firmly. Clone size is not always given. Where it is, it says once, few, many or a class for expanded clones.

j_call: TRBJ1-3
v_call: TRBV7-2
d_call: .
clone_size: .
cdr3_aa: CASSSPGAGNTIYF
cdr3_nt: TGTGCCAGCAGCTCACCGGGAGCTGGAAACACCATATATTTT

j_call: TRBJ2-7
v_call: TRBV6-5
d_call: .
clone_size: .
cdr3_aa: CASSFDISSYEQYF
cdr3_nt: TGTGCCAGCAGTTTCGACATATCCTCCTACGAGCAGTACTTC

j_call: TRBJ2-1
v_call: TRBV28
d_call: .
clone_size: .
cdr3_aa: CASSSRDDRGNEQFF
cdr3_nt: TGTGCCAGCAGTAGCCGGGACGATAGGGGGAATGAGCAGTTCTTC

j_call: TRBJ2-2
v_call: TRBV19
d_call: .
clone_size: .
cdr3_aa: CASSAPGTWGGELFF
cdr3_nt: TGTGCCAGTAGTGCCCCGGGGACCTGGGGCGGGGAGCTGTTTTTT

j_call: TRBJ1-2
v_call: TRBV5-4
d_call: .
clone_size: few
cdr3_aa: CASSLASKSHGYTF
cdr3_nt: TGTGCCAGCAGCTTGGCCAGTAAATCTCATGGCTACACCTTC

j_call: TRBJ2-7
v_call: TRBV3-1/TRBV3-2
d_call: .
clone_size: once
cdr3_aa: CASSQGQSGVYEQYF
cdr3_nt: TGTGCCAGCAGCCAAGGACAAAGTGGAGTCTACGAGCAGTACTTC

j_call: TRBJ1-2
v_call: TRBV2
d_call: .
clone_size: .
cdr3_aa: CASTLDSRLGYTF
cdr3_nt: TGTGCCAGCACTCTGGACAGTCGGTTGGGCTACACCTTC

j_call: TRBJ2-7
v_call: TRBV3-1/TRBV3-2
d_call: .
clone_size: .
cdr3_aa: CASSQDPYEQYF
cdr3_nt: TGTGCCAGCAGCCAAGACCCCTACGAGCAGTACTTC

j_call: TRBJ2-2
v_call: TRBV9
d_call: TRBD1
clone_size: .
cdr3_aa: CASSVSGTANTGELFF
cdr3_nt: TGTGCCAGCAGCGTGTCCGGGACAGCGAACACCGGGGAGCTGTTTTTT

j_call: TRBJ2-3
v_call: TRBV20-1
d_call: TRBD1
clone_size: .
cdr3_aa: CSASTGVFADTQYF
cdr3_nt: TGCAGTGCTAGTACAGGGGTGTTCGCAGATACGCAGTATTTT

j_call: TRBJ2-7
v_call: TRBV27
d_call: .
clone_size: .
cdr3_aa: CASALSANSYEQYF
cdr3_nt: TGTGCCAGCGCCCTGAGCGCCAACTCCTACGAGCAGTACTTC

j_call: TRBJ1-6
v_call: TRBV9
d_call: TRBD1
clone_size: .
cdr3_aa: CASSGGQGTHNSPLHF
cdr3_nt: TGTGCCAGCAGCGGGGGACAGGGAACCCACAATTCACCCCTCCACTTT

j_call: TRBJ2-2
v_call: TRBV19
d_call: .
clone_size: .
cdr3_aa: CASSNEGYGTGELFF
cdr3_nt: TGTGCCAGTAGTAACGAGGGGTATGGCACCGGGGAGCTGTTTTTT

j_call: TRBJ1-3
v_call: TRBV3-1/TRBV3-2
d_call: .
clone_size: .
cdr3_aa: CASSQDFRGNTIYF
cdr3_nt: TGTGCCAGCAGCCAAGATTTTCGGGGAAACACCATATATTTT

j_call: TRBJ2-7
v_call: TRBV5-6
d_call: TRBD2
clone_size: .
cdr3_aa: CASSYGLAGDKQNF
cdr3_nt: TGTGCCAGCAGCTACGGACTAGCGGGGGATAAGCAGAACTTC

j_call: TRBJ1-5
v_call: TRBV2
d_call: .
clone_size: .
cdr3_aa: CASSPTTGRNQPQHF
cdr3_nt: TGTGCCAGCAGCCCTACGACAGGCCGCAATCAGCCCCAGCATTTT

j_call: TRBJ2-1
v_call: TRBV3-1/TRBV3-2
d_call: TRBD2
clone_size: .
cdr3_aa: CASSRGGAPEGEQFF
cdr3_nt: TGTGCCAGCAGTCGCGGGGGGGCCCCTGAGGGTGAGCAGTTCTTC

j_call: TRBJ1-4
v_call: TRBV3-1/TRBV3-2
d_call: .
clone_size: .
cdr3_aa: CASSQEPSLNEKLFF
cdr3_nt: TGTGCCAGCAGCCAAGAGCCCAGCCTTAATGAAAAACTGTTTTTT

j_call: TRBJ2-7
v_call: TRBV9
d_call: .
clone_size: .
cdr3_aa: CASSGEDRTGTYEQYF
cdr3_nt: TGTGCCAGCAGCGGTGAGGACCGGACGGGGACCTACGAGCAGTACTTC

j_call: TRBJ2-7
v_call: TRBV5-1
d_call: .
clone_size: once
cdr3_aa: CASSLAVASYEQYF
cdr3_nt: TGCGCCAGCAGCTTGGCAGTGGCCTCCTACGAGCAGTACTTC

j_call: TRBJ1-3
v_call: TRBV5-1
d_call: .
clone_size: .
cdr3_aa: CASSSQGGVGNTIYF
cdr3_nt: TGCGCCAGCAGCTCCCAGGGAGGGGTCGGAAACACCATATATTTT

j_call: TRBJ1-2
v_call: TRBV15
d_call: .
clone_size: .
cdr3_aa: CATSRGEAGDTTYGYTF
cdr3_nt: TGTGCCACCAGCAGAGGAGAGGCAGGGGATACCACCTATGGCTACACCTTC

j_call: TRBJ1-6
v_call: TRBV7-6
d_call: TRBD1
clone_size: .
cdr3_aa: CASSLRGQKYSPLHF
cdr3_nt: TGTGCCAGCAGCTTAAGGGGACAGAAGTATTCACCCCTCCACTTT

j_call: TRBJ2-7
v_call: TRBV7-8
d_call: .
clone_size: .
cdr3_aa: CASSLQWREISYEQYF
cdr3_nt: TGTGCCAGCAGCTTACAGTGGCGGGAAATCAGCTACGAGCAGTACTTC

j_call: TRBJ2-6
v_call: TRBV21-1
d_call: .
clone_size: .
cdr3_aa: CASSNLFGANVLTF
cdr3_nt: TGTGCCAGCAGCAACCTTTTTGGGGCCAACGTCCTGACTTTC

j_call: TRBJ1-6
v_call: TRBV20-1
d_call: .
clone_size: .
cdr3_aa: CSASAQFGGAYNSPLHF
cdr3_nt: TGCAGTGCTAGTGCCCAGTTTGGGGGGGCATATAATTCACCCCTCCACTTT

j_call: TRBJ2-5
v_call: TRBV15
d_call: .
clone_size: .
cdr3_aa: CATKKGVQETQYF
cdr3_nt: TGTGCCACCAAAAAGGGGGTTCAAGAGACCCAGTACTTC